These 15 T cell receptor beta chains came from one sample sequenced in a study of blood T cell repertoires in COVID-19. Profiled with immunoSEQ multiplex PCR; TCRdb holds only in-frame clones, not every one. Among tens of thousands of clones listed, roughly 85% were seen once. Input material: peripheral blood. These receptors were taken from a woman aged 55 to 70 with active COVID-19.

The rearrangement uses TRBV7-3 and TRBJ1-1; weak D call: TRBD1 (6 bases). The CDR3 sequence is 14 residues long. The V gene's germline CDR1 is SGHTA and CDR2 FQGTGA. The V end lost 4 bases, the J end lost 3 bases, and 12 bases lay between the germline ends. The CDR3 DNA sequence: TGTGCCAGCAGCTCGGGACATTTCGACACTGAAGCTTTCTTT. Translated, it gives CASSSGHFDTEAFF.

The J gene is TRBJ1-3, the V gene TRBV15, with 10 nucleotides matching TRBD1. CDR1 LNHNV and CDR2 YYDKDF come from the germline V gene (reference sequence). Trimming at V came to 2 bases and at J to 8 bases, leaving 9 bases not matched to a gene. This CDR3 has 16 amino acids. CDR3 sequence (DNA): TGTGCCACCAGCAGATCTCGACAGGGGGCTGGCGACACCATATATTTT. This sequence encodes CATSRSRQGAGDTIYF.

This clone has only a few counts. The V gene is TRBV5-1, the J gene TRBJ2-1, with TRBD1 identical over 7 bases. The germline CDR1 and CDR2 sequences are SGHRS and YFSETQ. This CDR3 is built from 16 residues. The trim removed 1 base at V and 9 bases at J, leaving 13 bases unmatched. The CDR3 loop is CASSLKASGPGGEQFF. The CDR3 DNA reads TGCGCCAGCAGCTTGAAGGCGAGCGGTCCAGGGGGTGAGCAGTTCTTC. The whole variable domain, filled in from reference TRBV5-1 and TRBJ2-1, reads KAGVTQTPRYLIKTRGQQVTLSCSPISGHRSVSWYQQTPGQGLQFLFEYFSETQRNKGNFPGRFSGRQFSNSRSEMNVSTLELGDSALYLCASSLKASGPGGEQFFGPGTRLTVL.

The chain has TRBV5-1 and TRBJ2-6, with D unclear. CDR1 is SGHRS, CDR2 YFSETQ, per germline. This CDR3 region has 15 residues. V was pared by 3 bases and J by 3 bases, with 10 bases between. The CDR3 nucleotides read TGCGCCAGCAGCTCTGAGCAATATGGGGCCAACGTCCTGACTTTC. Translating gives CASSSEQYGANVLTF.

This clone was counted between two and nine times. The chain uses TRBV3-1 (or the pseudogene TRBV3-2) and TRBJ2-1; 8 nucleotides match TRBD2. With 4 bases clipped from V and 4 bases from J, the junction kept 6 bases outside the gene matches. In germline, CDR1 is LGHDT, CDR2 YNNKEL (reference sequence). This CDR3 comprises 15 residues. The CDR3 nucleotides read TGTGCCAGCAGCCCGCGGGGGGCGGCATACAATGAGCAGTTCTTC. This gives the protein CASSPRGAAYNEQFF.

This chain uses TRBV10-1 with TRBJ1-5, with 10 bases identical to TRBD1. Trimming removed 7 bases from V and 4 bases from J; junction bases left unmatched: 10. CDR3 size: 16 residues. Germline V gene sequence: CDR1 WNHNN, CDR2 SYGVQD (reference sequence). This CDR3 is CASKSRGQGLNQPQHF. The CDR3, as DNA: TGCGCCAGCAAGTCTAGGGGACAGGGGTTAAATCAGCCCCAGCATTTT.

The chain uses TRBV12-3 or TRBV12-4 and TRBJ1-2; D is undetermined. The V end was cut by 3 bases, the J end by 0 bases, with 5 bases between. This CDR3 contains 13 residues. This chain's CDR3 is CASSLAANYGYTF. CDR3 bases: TGTGCCAGCAGTTTGGCAGCTAACTATGGCTACACCTTC.

The chain joins TRBV6-5 to TRBJ1-5; D is perhaps TRBD1 (6 bases). The CDR3 runs to 14 residues. V lost 7 bases to trimming and J lost 7 bases, with 17 bases between them. Per germline, CDR1 MNHEY and CDR2 SVGAGI. Written as DNA, the CDR3 is TGTGCCAGCACTGGGACGGGGGGCAGGCAGCCCCAGCATTTT. Its protein product is CASTGTGGRQPQHF.

This sequence joins TRBV9 and TRBJ2-3; 12 bases agree with TRBD2. This CDR3 comprises 22 residues. Germline CDR1 and CDR2: SGDLS and YYNGEE. The J segment lost 4 bases and the V segment lost 3 bases, leaving 24 bases of the junction unmatched. CDR3 amino acids: CASSAHPPLRIGTSGSSDTQYF. In nucleotides, the CDR3 is TGTGCCAGCAGCGCCCATCCGCCCCTCAGGATCGGGACTAGCGGGTCTTCAGATACGCAGTATTTT.

The V call is TRBV2, the J call TRBJ1-5; maybe TRBD1 (6 bases). The CDR3 spans 14 residues. Per the germline V gene, CDR1 is SNHLY and CDR2 is FYNNEI. Trimming removed 8 bases from V and 0 bases from J, with 11 bases in between. CDR3 DNA: TGTGCCAGCCCCAACAGGGCTAGCAATCAGCCCCAGCATTTT. This codes for CASPNRASNQPQHF.

This chain links TRBV30 with TRBJ1-1; 7 nucleotides match TRBD1. The CDR3 sequence is 15 residues long. J lost 0 bases, V lost 0 bases, and 4 bases had no gene match. Germline CDR1 and CDR2: GTSNPN and SVGIG (reference sequence). The CDR3 nucleotides are TGTGCCTGGAGTGTTGCGGGGACAGTGAACACTGAAGCTTTCTTT. Translated: CAWSVAGTVNTEAFF.

In this sample, this clone turned up once. This chain joins TRBV4-1 and TRBJ2-5; D is uncertain. Per germline, CDR1 MGHRA and CDR2 YSYEKL. The CDR3 is made up of 16 amino acids. V lost 0 bases and J 4 bases, leaving 15 bases between the germline ends. The DNA for the CDR3 is TGCGCCAGCAGCCAAGAAGGTCCAACCCCGGGAGAGACCCAGTACTTC. This gives the protein CASSQEGPTPGETQYF.

The V and J genes are TRBV6-1 and TRBJ2-3; 7 bases are shared with TRBD2. Germline CDR1 MNHNS, CDR2 SASEGT. This CDR3 spans 18 amino acids. J was trimmed by 4 bases and V by 3 bases; bases with no gene match: 16. The CDR3 sequence: CASSEGRGYNTGSDTQYF. The DNA for the CDR3 is TGTGCCAGCAGTGAGGGGCGGGGGTACAATACTGGGTCAGATACGCAGTATTTT.

The chain recombines TRBV28 with TRBJ1-2; D possibly corresponds to TRBD1 (5 bases). CDR3 size: 14 residues. CDR1 MDHEN and CDR2 SYDVKM come from the germline V gene. V shed 3 bases and J shed 4 bases, with 12 bases lying between them. The CDR3 protein is CASSFPGGSYGYTF. The CDR3 coding sequence is TGTGCCAGCAGTTTCCCGGGGGGGAGCTATGGCTACACCTTC.

The chain links TRBV7-2 to TRBJ2-2; 9 bases are a match to TRBD2. The CDR3 sequence is 16 residues long. V trimming: 5 bases; J trimming: 6 bases; junction bases outside the gene matches: 10. CDR1 is SGHTA and CDR2 is FQGNSA in the germline V gene. The CDR3 region has the DNA TGTGCCAGCAGCGGCCCCCTAGCGGGAACGGCCGGGGAGCTGTTTTTT. It codes for CASSGPLAGTAGELFF.